One and the same sample provided the 28 T cell receptor beta chains below, sequenced in a study of cytomegalovirus exposure and HLA in healthy donors. PCR involved 60 Vbeta and 13 Jbeta primers. Assay: immunoSEQ multiplex PCR; the TCRdb copy retains only in-frame clones and omits some. The table lists 210,000 or so clones, 65% to 85% of them singletons. Sequenced material: PBMCs. These receptors came from a boy younger than 10 in good health and CMV-seronegative.

The J gene is TRBJ2-1, the V gene TRBV10-3, with D tentatively TRBD2 (7 bases). Trimming stripped 10 bases from V and 7 bases from J, with 17 bases between. The CDR3 loop spans 13 amino acids. The V gene's germline CDR1 is ENHRY and CDR2 SYGVKD. CDR3 loop: CASGGGVGNEQFF. The CDR3 region has the DNA TGTGCCAGCGGGGGCGGGGTGGGGAATGAGCAGTTCTTC.

CDR3 DNA sequence: TGTGCCAGCAGTTACCCCGAGGTCGAGGGCTACACCTTC. This codes for CASSYPEVEGYTF. The chain employs TRBV6-6 and TRBJ1-2; D gene uncertain. V dropped 2 bases and J dropped 8 bases, with 12 bases sitting between them. This CDR3 comprises 13 residues. The germline V gene encodes CDR1 MNHNY and CDR2 SVGAGI (reference sequence).

The gene calls are TRBV6-1 and TRBJ2-1; 7 bases are shared with TRBD2. From germline, CDR1 is MNHNS and CDR2 SASEGT. After removal of 0 bases from V and 10 bases from J, the junction contained 12 bases not matched to a gene. The length of the CDR3 is 16 residues. CDR3 coding DNA: TGTGCCAGCAGTGAAGCGCTCGGACTAGTGGGAGACGAGCAGTTCTTC. This encodes CASSEALGLVGDEQFF.

In DNA, the CDR3 is TGTGCCAGCAGCCCGCGGTCCAGCTCCTACAATGAGCAGTTCTTC. Its translation: CASSPRSSSYNEQFF. The rearrangement links TRBV7-9 to TRBJ2-1; D call uncertain. Germline V gene data show CDR1 as SEHNR and CDR2 as FQNEAQ (reference sequence). Trimming took off 5 bases at V and 0 bases at J, with 11 bases between the two ends. The CDR3 loop spans 15 amino acids.

The chain joins TRBV30 to TRBJ2-2; weak D call: TRBD1 (7 bases). Per germline, CDR1 GTSNPN and CDR2 SVGIG (reference sequence). V was cut by 0 bases and J by 4 bases, with 15 bases left in between. This CDR3 region has 16 residues. CDR3 protein: CAWSVRPQGGTGELFF. As DNA, the CDR3 is TGTGCCTGGAGTGTACGTCCCCAGGGGGGCACCGGGGAGCTGTTTTTT.

J is TRBJ2-7 and V is TRBV20-1; D remains unclear. From germline, CDR1 is DFQATT and CDR2 SNEGSKA (reference sequence). Trimming cost V 6 bases and J 6 bases, with 12 bases left between them. The CDR3 has 11 residues. CDR3 in amino acids: CSALRECEQYF. Written as DNA, the CDR3 is TGCAGTGCCCTTAGAGAATGCGAGCAGTACTTC.

V gene TRBV7-2 combines with J gene TRBJ1-5; no clear D. V lost 3 bases, J lost 12 bases, and 9 bases lay in between. CDR3 length: 11 residues. CDR1 and CDR2 (germline): SGHTA, FQGNSA. In DNA, the CDR3 is TGTGCCAGCAGCTTGGGCCGTGTCCAGCATTTT. This sequence encodes CASSLGRVQHF.

The CDR3 protein is CASSVQGANYGYTF. The CDR3 bases are TGTGCCAGTAGTGTTCAGGGGGCTAACTATGGCTACACCTTC. The V and J genes are TRBV19 and TRBJ1-2; 7 bases line up with TRBD1. With V trimmed by 5 bases and J by 0 bases, 3 bases remained unmatched. CDR1 and CDR2 (germline): LNHDA, SQIVND (reference sequence). The CDR3 covers 14 residues. The entire variable domain, with the rest obtained from reference TRBV19 and TRBJ1-2, is as follows: DGGITQSPKYLFRKEGQNVTLSCEQNLNHDAMYWYRQDPGQGLRLIYYSQIVNDFQKGDIAEGYSVSREKKESFPLTVTSAQKNPTAFYLCASSVQGANYGYTFGSGTRLTVV.

V usage is TRBV5-6 and J usage is TRBJ1-2, with D possibly being TRBD1 (6 bases). Trimming took 4 bases from V and 8 from J, leaving 18 bases between them. CDR3 length equals 14 residues. Germline V lookup: CDR1 SGHDT, CDR2 YYEEEE. CDR3 sequence (DNA): TGTGCCAGCAGCCGCGAAGGGGGGGTGGACGGCTACACCTTC. Amino acid sequence: CASSREGGVDGYTF.

This clone was detected only a few times. This chain uses TRBV6-6 with TRBJ2-7, with D unclear. The CDR3 runs to 11 residues. Germline CDR1 is MNHNY and CDR2 is SVGAGI (reference sequence). The V and J ends lost 5 bases and 5 bases respectively, with 7 bases between them. The CDR3, as DNA: TGTGCCAGCAGTCCCAGTCACGAGCAGTACTTC. Protein sequence: CASSPSHEQYF.

This chain connects TRBV2 to TRBJ1-6; TRBD1 might be the D (5 bases). The CDR3 spans 15 residues. Trimming took off 6 bases at V and 6 bases at J, with 15 bases between the two ends. Germline V CDR1 and CDR2: SNHLY, FYNNEI. CDR3 residues: CASRTREGANSPLHF. The CDR3 DNA follows: TGTGCCAGCAGGACCCGCGAAGGGGCTAATTCACCCCTCCACTTT.

The genes are TRBV30 and TRBJ2-7, with D tentatively TRBD2 (5 bases). The germline V and J ends were trimmed by 2 bases and 4 bases, with 9 bases remaining between them. Per germline, CDR1 GTSNPN and CDR2 SVGIG (reference sequence). The CDR3 consists of 12 residues. CDR3 amino acids: CAWSPGTYEQYF. In nucleotides, the CDR3 is TGTGCCTGGAGTCCGGGAACTTACGAGCAGTACTTC.

This chain uses TRBV2 with TRBJ2-2; D may be TRBD2 (7 bases). The V and J ends lost 2 bases and 3 bases respectively, with 16 bases between them. There are 17 residues in the CDR3. The germline gives CDR1 SNHLY, CDR2 FYNNEI. The CDR3 DNA sequence: TGTGCCAGCAGTGAAATGGTGCGGGGGCGCGACACCGGGGAGCTGTTTTTT. Its translation: CASSEMVRGRDTGELFF.

V is TRBV30 and J is TRBJ2-7, with D tentatively TRBD2 (5 bases). Germline CDR1 reads GTSNPN; CDR2 reads SVGIG (reference sequence). The CDR3 is made up of 13 amino acids. Deletions cut 5 bases from V and 6 bases from J, with 17 bases between. CDR3 amino acids: CAWRGVGISEQYF. For the CDR3, the DNA is TGTGCCTGGCGGGGTGTCGGGATCAGCGAGCAGTACTTC.

This rearrangement joins TRBV30 to TRBJ2-7; D is uncertain. V lost 0 bases, J lost 5 bases, and 11 bases lay in between. Germline V gene lookup returns CDR1 GTSNPN and CDR2 SVGIG (reference sequence). CDR3 length equals 13 residues. The CDR3 is CAWSVQTVNEQYF. The CDR3 coding sequence is TGTGCCTGGAGTGTACAAACAGTCAACGAGCAGTACTTC.

On this clone itself: At the DNA level, this CDR3 is encoded by other sequences in the same sample as well. CDR3 loop: CASSIDRGETQYF. In nucleotides, the CDR3 is TGTGCCAGTAGTATAGACAGGGGAGAGACCCAGTACTTC. The chain carries TRBV19 and TRBJ2-5; D perhaps matches TRBD1 (6 bases). Germline values: CDR1 LNHDA, CDR2 SQIVND (reference sequence). The CDR3 sequence is 13 residues long. Trimming took off 0 bases at V and 4 bases at J, with 6 bases between the two ends.

The chain employs TRBV6-5 and TRBJ2-5, with D perhaps matching TRBD2 (5 bases). The DNA matches TRBJ2-7 better at its end, which makes the J call doubtful. The CDR3 totals 13 residues. Germline values: CDR1 MNHEY, CDR2 SVGAGI. The CDR3 DNA sequence: TGTGCCAGCAGGGGATGGACTTCCTACGAGCAGTACTTC. Its protein is CASRGWTSYEQYF.

This chain uses TRBV29-1 with TRBJ2-2; 7 nucleotides agree with TRBD1. This CDR3 is built from 13 residues. Germline CDR1 reads SQVTM; CDR2 reads ANQGSEA. V shed 5 bases, J shed 5 bases, and the junction held 5 bases outside the gene matches. The DNA for the CDR3 is TGCAGCGTTCCGGGACAGTCGACCGGGGAGCTGTTTTTT. This gives the protein CSVPGQSTGELFF.

The chain joins TRBV7-2 to TRBJ2-3; D not certain. The V gene lost 1 base and the J gene lost 4 bases, with 6 bases spanning the gap. The CDR3 extends over 13 amino acids. Germline V CDR1 and CDR2: SGHTA, FQGNSA. The CDR3 protein is CASSLDRSDTQYF. CDR3 in DNA: TGTGCCAGCAGCTTAGACAGATCAGATACGCAGTATTTT.

In this sample, this clone turned up a few times. The chain has TRBV5-1 and TRBJ1-1; possible D gene TRBD1, 6 bases. Trimming took off 0 bases at V and 5 bases at J, with 14 bases between the two ends. Looked up from germline, CDR1 is SGHRS and CDR2 is YFSETQ. The CDR3 runs to 15 residues. The CDR3 nucleotides are TGCGCCAGCAGCTTGGCCGAAGGGGGTCGGACTGAAGCTTTCTTT. The encoded protein is CASSLAEGGRTEAFF.

This chain links TRBV5-1 with TRBJ2-5; TRBD1 agrees at 8 bases. The J call is doubtful: the DNA matches TRBJ2-7 better. This CDR3 is 16 amino acids long. Germline V gene lookup returns CDR1 SGHRS and CDR2 YFSETQ. CDR3 bases: TGCGCCAGCAGCTTGGGGGGGGCAGGGGGCGCGTACGAGCAGTACTTC. Translated, it gives CASSLGGAGGAYEQYF.

The chain joins TRBV6-5 to TRBJ2-3; D perhaps matches TRBD2 (6 bases). Trimming shortened V by 2 bases and J by 2 bases, and 14 bases separated the two germline ends. The CDR3 is made up of 16 amino acids. Looked up from germline, CDR1 is MNHEY and CDR2 is SVGAGI. The CDR3 sequence is CASSYVAGIDTDTQYF. The CDR3 coding sequence is TGTGCCAGCAGTTACGTGGCGGGGATAGACACAGATACGCAGTATTTT.

The rearrangement links TRBV30 to TRBJ1-6; no clear D gene. The CDR3 spans 14 residues. Germline loops: CDR1 GTSNPN, CDR2 SVGIG (reference sequence). V was cut by 2 bases and J by 0 bases, with 5 bases left in between. The CDR3 DNA follows: TGTGCCTGGAGTCAGGCCTCCTATAATTCACCCCTCCACTTT. Its translation: CAWSQASYNSPLHF.

The chain links TRBV6-6 to TRBJ2-2; D gene unclear. With 2 bases removed from V and 6 bases from J, the gap between germline ends came to 4 bases. Germline V gives CDR1 MNHNY, CDR2 SVGAGI (reference sequence). CDR3 length: 12 residues. The CDR3 sequence is CASSYGPGELFF. The DNA of the CDR3 is TGTGCCAGCAGTTACGGCCCCGGGGAGCTGTTTTTT.

The chain carries TRBV4-2 and TRBJ1-5, with 9 positions matching TRBD1. V shed 0 bases, J shed 6 bases, and the junction held 3 bases outside the gene matches. The CDR3 runs 15 residues. CDR1 and CDR2 (germline): LGHNA, YNFKEQ. The CDR3 sequence: CASSQDGTGIQPQHF. For the CDR3, the DNA is TGTGCCAGCAGCCAAGATGGGACAGGGATTCAGCCCCAGCATTTT.

J is TRBJ2-4 and V is TRBV4-1, with D unresolved. The CDR3 is 15 amino acids. Trimming removed 1 base at V and 3 bases at J, with 10 bases between. Germline V lookup: CDR1 MGHRA, CDR2 YSYEKL. CDR3 loop: CASSQVTSGKNIQYF. CDR3 DNA sequence: TGCGCCAGCAGCCAAGTAACAAGTGGCAAAAACATTCAGTACTTC.

This chain connects TRBV2 to TRBJ2-5; D is perhaps TRBD2 (5 bases). V dropped 8 bases and J dropped 0 bases, with 7 bases sitting between them. The CDR3 contains 12 residues. From germline, CDR1 is SNHLY and CDR2 FYNNEI. The chain's CDR3 is CASGRDQETQYF. As DNA, the CDR3 is TGTGCCAGCGGGAGAGACCAAGAGACCCAGTACTTC.

The V and J genes are TRBV9 and TRBJ1-3, with D possibly being TRBD1 (5 bases). The ends were cut back, 0 bases at V and 4 bases at J, with 17 bases in the middle. The CDR3 extends over 17 amino acids. Germline V gene sequence: CDR1 SGDLS, CDR2 YYNGEE. DNA of the CDR3: TGTGCCAGCAGCGTAGACCTCGGATGGGGGGTAGGAAACACCATATATTTT. This translates into CASSVDLGWGVGNTIYF.